This TCR beta chain was sequenced in a study of blood T cells in healthy people across ages. Sample-barcoded 5' priming and a J-beta primer mix drove a second PCR of roughly 6 to 12 cycles. TCRdb reprocessed the 5' RACE reads via MiXCR and lists one record per CDR3 protein. This table has some 710,000 distinct CDR3 sequences, around a fifth appearing once. The sample holds a few counts of this clonotype. This CDR3 has 15 residues. Germline CDR1 reads MNHEY; CDR2 reads SVGAGI. The ends were cut back, 6 bases at V and 3 bases at J, with 14 bases in the middle. The sample was blood. The V call is TRBV6-5, the J call TRBJ1-4; a possible D gene is TRBD1 (5 bases). The receptor was derived from a man aged 70 or older in good health. The DNA of the CDR3 is TGTGCCAGCAGATTAGGTCCGGGGGCTAATGAAAAACTGTTTTTT. Residues: CASRLGPGANEKLFF.